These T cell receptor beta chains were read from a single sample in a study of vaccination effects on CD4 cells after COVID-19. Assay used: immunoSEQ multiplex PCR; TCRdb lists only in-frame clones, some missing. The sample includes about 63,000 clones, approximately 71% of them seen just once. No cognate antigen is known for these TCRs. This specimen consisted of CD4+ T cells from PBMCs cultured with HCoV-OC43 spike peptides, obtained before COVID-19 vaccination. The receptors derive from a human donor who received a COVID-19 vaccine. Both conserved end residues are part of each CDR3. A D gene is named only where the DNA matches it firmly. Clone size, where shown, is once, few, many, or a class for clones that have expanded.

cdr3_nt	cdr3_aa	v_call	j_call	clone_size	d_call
TGTGCCAGCAGTTTATTATATCAGCCCCAGCATTTT	CASSLLYQPQHF	TRBV28	TRBJ1-5	few	NA
TGCGCCAGCAGTGATGCGACTAGCGGGGGACAAGATACGCAGTATTTT	CASSDATSGGQDTQYF	TRBV10-1	TRBJ2-3	NA	TRBD2
TGCGCCAGCAGCTTGGCTAGCGAAGGGCAGACCCAGTACTTC	CASSLASEGQTQYF	TRBV5-1	TRBJ2-5	NA	NA
TGTGCCAGCAGCTTAAGTAACGCTAATGAAAAACTGTTTTTT	CASSLSNANEKLFF	TRBV11-2	TRBJ1-4	NA	NA
TGTGCCAGCAGGGGCAATAGCTTGGAGACCCAGTACTTC	CASRGNSLETQYF	TRBV2	TRBJ2-5	NA	NA
TGCGCCAGCAGCTTGGAAGGGGTTCGCAACTATGGCTACACCTTC	CASSLEGVRNYGYTF	TRBV5-1	TRBJ1-2	NA	NA
TGTGCCAGCAGCGTAGGACAGGCTAACTATGGCTACACCTTC	CASSVGQANYGYTF	TRBV9	TRBJ1-2	NA	NA
TGTGCCAGCAGTGAAGTTGGGGAGTCCATATATTTT	CASSEVGESIYF	TRBV2	TRBJ1-3	NA	NA
TGCGCCAGCAGCCAAGACAGAGGTTCACCCCTCCACTTT	CASSQDRGSPLHF	TRBV4-3	TRBJ1-6	few	NA
TGTGCTAGTGGTTCGGGGACTAGCGGGGGTACCGGGGAGCTGTTTTTT	CASGSGTSGGTGELFF	TRBV12-5	TRBJ2-2	NA	TRBD2
TGTGCCAGCTCACCCACAGGGGTTACTGAGCAGTTCTTC	CASSPTGVTEQFF	TRBV18	TRBJ2-1	NA	TRBD1
TGTGCCAGCAGTTACACACGGACAGGGAGGACCGGGGAGCTGTTTTTT	CASSYTRTGRTGELFF	TRBV6-5	TRBJ2-2	few	TRBD1
TGCAGCGCGGAAGGGACTAGCGAGTCCTACAATGAGCAGTTCTTC	CSAEGTSESYNEQFF	TRBV29-1	TRBJ2-1	NA	TRBD2
TGCGCCAGCAGCCAAACAGGGGGAGGGGAGAAAGAGACCCAGTACTTC	CASSQTGGGEKETQYF	TRBV4-1	TRBJ2-5	few	NA
TGTGCCTGGAGTTCTTTCGGAAAGGCCTCTAGCACAGATACGCAGTATTTT	CAWSSFGKASSTDTQYF	TRBV30	TRBJ2-3	NA	NA
TGTGCCAGCAGCCAAATCAGGCTTACAGATACGCAGTATTTT	CASSQIRLTDTQYF	TRBV14	TRBJ2-3	NA	NA
TGCGCCAGCAGCGATTTTGGGAGGGTCGGCACCGGGGAGCTGTTTTTT	CASSDFGRVGTGELFF	TRBV5-1	TRBJ2-2	once	TRBD2
TGCGCCAGCAGCTCCGGAATTATGAACACTGAAGCTTTCTTT	CASSSGIMNTEAFF	TRBV5-1	TRBJ1-1	NA	NA
TGTGCCTGGAGTGGGGGGGGTTATAGCAATCAGCCCCAGCATTTT	CAWSGGGYSNQPQHF	TRBV30	TRBJ1-5	NA	NA
TGTGCCAGCAGCTACCGCCAAGGGACAGTTAAAGATACGCAGTATTTT	CASSYRQGTVKDTQYF	TRBV3-1/TRBV3-2	TRBJ2-3	NA	TRBD1
TGTGCTAGTGGTTTGGTACAGTGGGGAGGCGAGACCCAGTACTTC	CASGLVQWGGETQYF	TRBV12-5	TRBJ2-5	NA	NA
TGCGCCAGCAGCCCTTCTAGCGGGGGGGCCCAAGAGACCCAGTACTTC	CASSPSSGGAQETQYF	TRBV5-1	TRBJ2-5	NA	TRBD2
TGTGCCAGCAGTTTAGTCCCAGATACGCAGTATTTT	CASSLVPDTQYF	TRBV12-3/TRBV12-4	TRBJ2-3	NA	NA
TGTGCCAGCAGTGAATTCCGGGCAGGGCTGGGAAAACTGTTTTTT	CASSEFRAGLGKLFF	TRBV6-1	TRBJ1-4	NA	NA
TGTGCCAGCAGTCGGATGGAGGGTGAGCAGTTCTTC	CASSRMEGEQFF	TRBV7-2	TRBJ2-1	NA	NA
TGTGCCACCAGTGTACAGGGAAATTCCGCTAACACCGGGGAGCTGTTTTTT	CATSVQGNSANTGELFF	TRBV24-1	TRBJ2-2	NA	NA
TGTGCCAGCAGTAGGGACAGGGGTTATGAGCAGTTCTTC	CASSRDRGYEQFF	TRBV6-5	TRBJ2-1	NA	TRBD1
TGTGCCAGCAGTAGTAATCAGCCCCAGCATTTT	CASSSNQPQHF	TRBV2	TRBJ1-5	few	NA
TGCGCCAGCAGCTCCACGACAGGGTTGACTAATGAAAAACTGTTTTTT	CASSSTTGLTNEKLFF	TRBV5-1	TRBJ1-4	NA	TRBD1
TGCGCCAGCAGTCAAGACCCCCATCCGACCTACAATGAGCAGTTCTTC	CASSQDPHPTYNEQFF	TRBV5-1	TRBJ2-1	NA	NA
TGTGCCAGCAGTCAAAGAGGACAGGGAGGTTCGGACTATGGCTACACCTTC	CASSQRGQGGSDYGYTF	TRBV2	TRBJ1-2	NA	TRBD1
TGTGCCAGCACCGATAATTGGGGGGCGCGGGAGACCCAGTACTTC	CASTDNWGARETQYF	TRBV7-2	TRBJ2-5	NA	NA
TGTGCCAGCTCTCGGGGGGCCGGCAATCAGCCCCAGCATTTT	CASSRGAGNQPQHF	TRBV18	TRBJ1-5	NA	NA
TGCGCCAGCAGCTTACGGACTAGACTGAGCACAGATACGCAGTATTTT	CASSLRTRLSTDTQYF	TRBV4-1	TRBJ2-3	NA	TRBD2
TGTGCCAGCAGCCCGAGCGGGAGCTCCGGGGAGCTGTTTTTT	CASSPSGSSGELFF	TRBV7-9	TRBJ2-2	NA	TRBD2
TGTGCCAGCAGCACCGACAGGGTAGGCGAGACCCAGTACTTC	CASSTDRVGETQYF	TRBV7-8	TRBJ2-5	NA	TRBD1
TGCAGCGTAAGTACCGATGACAGAGAAGCTTTCTTT	CSVSTDDREAFF	TRBV29-1	TRBJ1-1	few	NA
TGTGCCAGCAGTAAGGGGGCTTTCACAGATACGCAGTATTTT	CASSKGAFTDTQYF	TRBV2	TRBJ2-3	once	TRBD1
TGCGCCAGCAGCCAAAGGGACTCGAGTTCGGCTTTCTTT	CASSQRDSSSAFF	TRBV4-3	TRBJ1-1	NA	NA
TGTGCCAGCAGTTTATCAGCGCGCTATGGCTACACCTTC	CASSLSARYGYTF	TRBV12-3/TRBV12-4	TRBJ1-2	few	NA
TGCGCCAGCAGCTTGGTGGACACACTGAACACTGAAGCTTTCTTT	CASSLVDTLNTEAFF	TRBV5-1	TRBJ1-1	NA	NA
TGTGCCAGTCGACTAGCGCAGGCGGCCCAGTACTTC	CASRLAQAAQYF	TRBV12-3/TRBV12-4	TRBJ2-5	NA	TRBD2
TGCGCCAGCAGCTTGGGGGGCTCCTACAATGAGCAGTTCTTC	CASSLGGSYNEQFF	TRBV5-1	TRBJ2-1	NA	NA
TGTGCCAGCAGCACACAGGGGGCGGTGTACACTGAAGCTTTCTTT	CASSTQGAVYTEAFF	TRBV7-2	TRBJ1-1	NA	TRBD1
TGTGCCAGCAGCTTAGTGAGAGGGGGTGGATCACAAGAGACCCAGTACTTC	CASSLVRGGGSQETQYF	TRBV7-9	TRBJ2-5	NA	NA
TGTGCCAGCACCCGGGACAGGCGTAGCACAGATACGCAGTATTTT	CASTRDRRSTDTQYF	TRBV2	TRBJ2-3	once	TRBD1
TGTGCCAGTAGACTAGCGATTAGCTCCTACAATGAGCAGTTCTTC	CASRLAISSYNEQFF	TRBV19	TRBJ2-1	NA	TRBD2
TGCAGCGTACAGACAGGGAGCGGTTCACCCCTCCACTTT	CSVQTGSGSPLHF	TRBV29-1	TRBJ1-6	NA	TRBD1
TGTGCCAGCAGTGAACAGGGAGACAGTCATCAGCCCCAGCATTTT	CASSEQGDSHQPQHF	TRBV6-1	TRBJ1-5	NA	NA
TGCGCCAGCAGCCAAGACGACAGTAGCTCCTACAATGAGCAGTTCTTC	CASSQDDSSSYNEQFF	TRBV4-3	TRBJ2-1	few	NA
TGTGCCAGCAGTTTATCGTGGGGCGGCTACACCTTC	CASSLSWGGYTF	TRBV28	TRBJ1-2	few	NA
TGTGCCAGCGGGGGACATCCTGAAGCTTTCTTT	CASGGHPEAFF	TRBV2	TRBJ1-1	NA	NA
TGTGCCAGCAGCTTTTTAGGGAAACGCACAAATCAGCCCCAGCATTTT	CASSFLGKRTNQPQHF	TRBV12-1	TRBJ1-5	NA	NA
TGCAGCGTTGAATCCCCTGGCTACACCTTC	CSVESPGYTF	TRBV29-1	TRBJ1-2	NA	NA
TGTGCCAGCTCATCGAGGAATCAAGGCACCGGGGAGCTGTTTTTT	CASSSRNQGTGELFF	TRBV18	TRBJ2-2	few	NA
TGTGCCAGCAGGGAAGGGCTCAGCACAACTGAAGCTTTCTTT	CASREGLSTTEAFF	TRBV25-1	TRBJ1-1	few	NA
TGCAGCGTTGAATGGGTGGGGGGGAGGGCCAACTATGGCTACACCTTC	CSVEWVGGRANYGYTF	TRBV29-1	TRBJ1-2	NA	NA
TGTGCCAGTAGTGCAGGACAGGCGCACAATCAGCCCCAGCATTTT	CASSAGQAHNQPQHF	TRBV19	TRBJ1-5	NA	TRBD1